Following are 5 T cell receptor beta chains from one sample sequenced in a study of T cells in Graves' hyperthyroidism and ophthalmopathy. From RNA transcripts, TCR beta CDR3 regions were amplified. The primer set for the first-round RT-PCR of the TCR CDR3 was HTBI. Each CDR3 protein gets one entry after TCRdb re-called the multiplex PCR reads with MiXCR. Of 300,000 to 350,000 distinct CDR3 sequences listed, around a sixth are singletons. The specimen sequenced was blood. The receptors were gathered from a man under 40 with Graves' hyperthyroidism.

This clonotype was found many times. The chain employs TRBV2 and TRBJ1-1, with D unresolved. V dropped 2 bases and J dropped 0 bases, with 7 bases sitting between them. There are 14 residues in the CDR3. CDR1 is SNHLY and CDR2 is FYNNEI in the germline V gene. For the CDR3, the DNA is TGTGCCAGCAGTGAAATCGGATTGAACACTGAAGCTTTCTTT. Translation gives CASSEIGLNTEAFF.

This chain joins TRBV9 and TRBJ2-1, with 10 bases lining up with TRBD1. CDR3 length equals 13 residues. Germline CDR1 SGDLS, CDR2 YYNGEE. J gave up 14 bases and V 3 bases, and 8 bases lay outside the gene matches. The DNA for the CDR3 is TGTGCCAGCAGCGCGTCCGACAGGGGGCAGAAGTTCTTC. This translates into CASSASDRGQKFF. Complete variable domain (other parts from reference TRBV9 and TRBJ2-1): DSGVTQTPKHLITATGQRVTLRCSPRSGDLSVYWYQQSLDQGLQFLIQYYNGEERAKGNILERFSAQQFPDLHSELNLSSLELGDSALYFCASSASDRGQKFFGPGTRLTVL.

J is TRBJ1-1 and V is TRBV19; D not resolved. Trimming pared 3 bases from V and 0 bases from J, leaving 17 bases between. Germline V gene sequence: CDR1 LNHDA, CDR2 SQIVND (reference sequence). The CDR3 loop spans 17 amino acids. CDR3 residues: CASSIELDGPMNTEAFF. CDR3 nucleotides: TGTGCCAGTAGTATTGAGCTCGACGGACCCATGAACACTGAAGCTTTCTTT. Full variable domain (rest looked up from reference TRBV19 and TRBJ1-1): DGGITQSPKYLFRKEGQNVTLSCEQNLNHDAMYWYRQDPGQGLRLIYYSQIVNDFQKGDIAEGYSVSREKKESFPLTVTSAQKNPTAFYLCASSIELDGPMNTEAFFGQGTRLTVV.

The chain is built from TRBV20-1 and TRBJ2-2; D might be TRBD2 (6 bases). V was cut by 1 base and J by 7 bases, with 19 bases left in between. This CDR3 region has 16 residues. CDR1 is DFQATT and CDR2 is SNEGSKA in the germline V gene (reference sequence). For the CDR3, the DNA is TGCAGTGCTAGAGGGGGAGGCGGGAATGTAATCGGGGAGCTGTTTTTT. This gives the protein CSARGGGGNVIGELFF.

The gene calls are TRBV29-1 and TRBJ2-7, with TRBD2 matching 9 bases. CDR3 length: 16 amino acids. V dropped 4 bases and J dropped 3; count of bases not matched to a gene: 13. The germline V gene encodes CDR1 SQVTM and CDR2 ANQGSEA. The chain's CDR3 is CSVAYRWYSGSYEQYF. The DNA for the CDR3 is TGCAGCGTTGCCTATAGGTGGTATAGCGGGAGCTACGAGCAGTACTTC.